The 30 T cell receptor beta chains given below trace back to one sample, sequenced in a study of identical twins. TCRdb recomputed calls from the 5' RACE reads with MiXCR, one row per CDR3 protein. The sample consists of 1.5 million to 2 million distinct CDR3 sequences, about 32% of them appearing once. Sequencing was done on a sample of cord blood. The receptors were gathered from a newborn girl in good health.

V usage is TRBV18 and J usage is TRBJ1-3, with unresolved D. Trimming left V 3 bases short and J 2 bases short, with 11 bases between. Germline V lookup: CDR1 KGHSH, CDR2 LQKENI. This CDR3 comprises 15 residues. CDR3 sequence reads: CASSPYSAPGNTIYF. The CDR3 DNA sequence: TGTGCCAGCTCACCTTACAGCGCTCCTGGAAACACCATATATTTT. Full variable domain (outside the CDR3, taken from reference TRBV18 and TRBJ1-3): NAGVMQNPRHLVRRRGQEARLRCSPMKGHSHVYWYRQLPEEGLKFMVYLQKENIIDESGMPKERFSAEFPKEGPSILRIQQVVRGDSAAYFCASSPYSAPGNTIYFGEGSWLTVV.

This sequence joins TRBV6-1 and TRBJ1-3, with TRBD1 matching over 7 bases. Germline assignment: CDR1 MNHNS and CDR2 SASEGT. This CDR3 has 13 amino acids. Trimming at V came to 6 bases and at J to 4 bases, leaving 3 bases not matched to a gene. CDR3 in DNA: TGTGCCAGCAGCGGGACAGAAGGAAACACCATATATTTT. This codes for CASSGTEGNTIYF.

The chain joins TRBV6-5 to TRBJ1-2, with D possibly being TRBD1 (5 bases). The CDR3 loop spans 13 amino acids. Trimming cost V 4 bases and J 2 bases, with 8 bases left between them. Germline V gene lookup returns CDR1 MNHEY and CDR2 SVGAGI. The CDR3, as DNA: TGTGCCAGCAGTTCGGCAGGGAACTATGGCTACACCTTC. This codes for CASSSAGNYGYTF.

This clonotype was seen more than once but under ten times. The chain uses TRBV7-2 and TRBJ1-5; 7 positions agree with TRBD1. This CDR3 has 15 residues. After removal of 5 bases from V and 0 bases from J, the junction contained 4 bases not matched to a gene. Germline assignment: CDR1 SGHTA and CDR2 FQGNSA. The CDR3 here is CASSQGQYSNQPQHF. In DNA, the CDR3 is TGTGCCAGCAGCCAGGGACAGTATAGCAATCAGCCCCAGCATTTT.

This clonotype was picked up a small number of times. J is TRBJ2-1 and V is TRBV12-3 or TRBV12-4, with D unresolved. The CDR3 is 12 residues long. V was cut by 3 bases and J by 11 bases, with 11 bases left in between. The CDR3 spells CASSFSQPKQFF. CDR3 DNA: TGTGCCAGCAGTTTCTCCCAGCCCAAGCAGTTCTTC.

This chain uses TRBV2 with TRBJ2-3; D perhaps matches TRBD2 (5 bases). V lost 8 bases and J 1 base, leaving 13 bases between the germline ends. Germline CDR1 and CDR2: SNHLY and FYNNEI. This CDR3 is built from 14 residues. The CDR3: CASGQDFRTDTQYF. CDR3 DNA: TGTGCCAGCGGCCAGGACTTTCGCACAGATACGCAGTATTTT.

As for this clonotype: One junction end disagrees with the germline gene, perhaps due to a read error. The chain couples TRBV6-5 to TRBJ2-7, with TRBD2 matching 14 bases. The CDR3 contains 14 residues. Germline V CDR1 and CDR2: MNHEY, SVGAGI. The CDR3: CASTPGLAGVEQSF. The CDR3 nucleotides read TGTGCCAGCACTCCGGGACTAGCGGGAGTAGAGCAGTCCTTC.

The CDR3 here is CASSLGGVTQYF. CDR3 in DNA: TGTGCCAGCAGCTTAGGAGGGGTGACCCAGTACTTC. This chain links TRBV7-7 with TRBJ2-7; the D gene could be TRBD1 or TRBD2 (5 bases each). The closer fit of TRBJ2-5 to the DNA end suggests the J call may be wrong. The CDR3 extends over 12 amino acids. Germline V gives CDR1 SSHAT, CDR2 FNYEAQ (reference sequence).

The CDR3 DNA sequence: TGTGCCAGCAGTGTTCCTGGGCAGGGGCCTTCCTACGAGCAGTACTTC. Its translation: CASSVPGQGPSYEQYF. The rearrangement links TRBV9 to TRBJ2-7; D is perhaps TRBD1 (6 bases). CDR1 and CDR2 (germline): SGDLS, YYNGEE. The V gene lost 5 bases and the J gene lost 1 base, with 19 bases spanning the gap. This CDR3 contains 16 residues.

With regard to this clonotype: This could be a read error, since a much larger clone is one nucleotide away. J is TRBJ2-5 and V is TRBV29-1; 11 nucleotides agree with TRBD1. The CDR3 extends over 12 amino acids. The V segment lost 8 bases and the J segment 4 bases; nucleotides outside the gene matches: 3. Germline V gene sequence: CDR1 SQVTM, CDR2 ANQGSEA. The CDR3 DNA follows: TGCAGCTTCGGGACAGGGGGAGAGACCCAGTACTTC. It specifies CSFGTGGETQYF. Variable domain in full (rest from reference TRBV29-1 and TRBJ2-5): SAVISQKPSRDICQRGTSLTIQCQVDSQVTMMFWYRQQPGQSLTLIATANQGSEATYESGFVIDKFPISRPNLTFSTLTVSNMSPEDSSIYLCSFGTGGETQYFGPGTRLLVL.

CDR3 nucleotides: TGTGCCAGCAGCCCCTCCGGAGTTTGGCCAGAGACCCAGTACTTC. It encodes CASSPSGVWPETQYF. The gene calls are TRBV3-1 and TRBJ2-5; D remains ambiguous. V lost 4 bases and J 4 bases, leaving 16 bases between the germline ends. This CDR3 spans 15 amino acids. Germline CDR1 reads LGHDT; CDR2 reads YNNKEL (reference sequence).

This chain uses TRBV6-1 with TRBJ2-1; possibly TRBD2 for D (7 bases). Germline V lookup: CDR1 MNHNS, CDR2 SASEGT. The CDR3 consists of 17 residues. V lost 0 bases, J lost 2 bases, and 14 bases lay in between. This chain's CDR3 is CASSEAQGRATYNEQFF. DNA of the CDR3: TGTGCCAGCAGTGAAGCGCAGGGGAGGGCAACCTACAATGAGCAGTTCTTC.

V usage is TRBV10-3 and J usage is TRBJ1-1; 10 nucleotides line up with TRBD1. The trim removed 6 bases at V and 1 base at J, leaving 5 bases unmatched. Germline-derived CDR1 and CDR2 are ENHRY and SYGVKD. CDR3 length: 15 residues. The CDR3 reads CAISRTGGENTEAFF. CDR3 sequence (DNA): TGTGCCATCAGCCGGACAGGGGGGGAGAACACTGAAGCTTTCTTT.

The rearrangement joins TRBV6-5 to TRBJ2-2; TRBD2 aligns across 12 bases. Germline V gives CDR1 MNHEY, CDR2 SVGAGI. CDR3 length: 15 residues. V shed 5 bases, J shed 7 bases, and the junction held 5 bases outside the gene matches. The CDR3 coding sequence is TGTGCCAGCAGTCGGGGGACTAGCGGGTTCGGGGAGCTGTTTTTT. This codes for CASSRGTSGFGELFF.

This clonotype showed up just a few times. This chain joins TRBV7-6 and TRBJ2-6; D unresolved. Trimming left V 1 base short and J 3 bases short, with 10 bases between. This CDR3 has 16 residues. CDR1 is SGHVS, CDR2 FNYEAQ, per germline. The CDR3 DNA follows: TGTGCCAGCAGCTTAGGCAGGTTCTTTGGGGCCAACGTCCTGACTTTC. Protein product: CASSLGRFFGANVLTF.

The chain has TRBV5-6 and TRBJ1-2; no firm D call. From germline, CDR1 is SGHDT and CDR2 YYEEEE. The CDR3 runs to 15 residues. The ends were cut back, 0 bases at V and 0 bases at J, with 9 bases in the middle. The CDR3 DNA is TGTGCCAGCAGCTTGGTATGGGCAGCTAACTATGGCTACACCTTC. Amino acid sequence: CASSLVWAANYGYTF.

Only a few counts were recorded for this clonotype. The CDR3 reads CSARPYRLATDTQYF. CDR3 in DNA: TGCAGTGCTAGACCCTACAGGTTGGCCACAGATACGCAGTATTTT. The gene calls are TRBV20-1 and TRBJ2-3; possible D gene TRBD1, 5 bases. V was clipped by 2 bases and J by 2 bases, with 14 bases between them. CDR1 DFQATT and CDR2 SNEGSKA come from the germline V gene (reference sequence). This CDR3 has 15 amino acids.

This clonotype was detected a few times. The chain joins TRBV9 to TRBJ1-2, with a tentative D call TRBD1 (6 bases). The V gene's germline CDR1 is SGDLS and CDR2 YYNGEE. Trimming shortened V by 6 bases and J by 4 bases, and 13 bases separated the two germline ends. The CDR3 loop spans 13 amino acids. The CDR3 protein is CASKPGQLYGYTF. In DNA, the CDR3 is TGTGCCAGCAAACCAGGACAGCTCTATGGCTACACCTTC.

This clonotype occurred many times. The chain couples TRBV28 to TRBJ2-4, with D possibly matching TRBD2 (5 bases). V lost 2 bases and J 9 bases, leaving 8 bases between the germline ends. From germline, CDR1 is MDHEN and CDR2 SYDVKM. The CDR3 runs 12 residues. CDR3 amino acids: CASSLLAGIQYF. The CDR3 bases are TGTGCCAGCAGTTTACTAGCCGGCATTCAGTACTTC.

The chain has TRBV5-4 and TRBJ2-1; 10 bases match TRBD2. V shed 1 base, J shed 6 bases, and the junction held 10 bases outside the gene matches. The CDR3 sequence is 17 residues long. Germline V gives CDR1 SGHNT, CDR2 YYREEE (reference sequence). The CDR3 loop is CASSLLSGRAVFNEQFF. The CDR3 DNA is TGTGCCAGCAGCTTGCTAAGCGGGAGGGCCGTGTTCAATGAGCAGTTCTTC.

This clonotype was observed at least ten times. This chain joins TRBV25-1 and TRBJ2-3; D is unresolved. Trimming pared 5 bases from V and 2 bases from J, leaving 11 bases between. Germline V gene data show CDR1 as MGHDK and CDR2 as SYGVNS. CDR3 length: 14 amino acids. The CDR3 bases are TGTGCCAGCAGTAACCCAGAGATCACAGATACGCAGTATTTT. Translating it yields CASSNPEITDTQYF. Drawing the rest from reference TRBV25-1 and TRBJ2-3, the complete variable domain is EADIYQTPRYLVIGTGKKITLECSQTMGHDKMYWYQQDPGMELHLIHYSYGVNSTEKGDLSSESTVSRIRTEHFPLTLESARPSHTSQYLCASSNPEITDTQYFGPGTRLTVL.

The chain recombines TRBV6-6 with TRBJ2-5; 7 bases align to TRBD1. The V segment lost 2 bases and the J segment 3 bases; nucleotides outside the gene matches: 3. Germline V gene sequence: CDR1 MNHNY, CDR2 SVGAGI (reference sequence). The CDR3 is made up of 14 amino acids. The CDR3 DNA is TGTGCCAGCAGTTACCTGGACAGGAAAGAGACCCAGTACTTC. Translated: CASSYLDRKETQYF.

This clonotype showed up just a few times. This chain links TRBV20-1 with TRBJ2-3, with D perhaps TRBD1 (6 bases). Germline-derived CDR1 and CDR2 are DFQATT and SNEGSKA (reference sequence). CDR3 length equals 13 residues. Trimming cost V 3 bases and J 4 bases, with 11 bases left between them. The CDR3 region is CSASGPGADTQYF. The CDR3 DNA sequence: TGCAGTGCTAGCGGTCCAGGGGCAGATACGCAGTATTTT.

This clonotype was counted between two and nine times. J is TRBJ1-5 and V is TRBV2; maybe TRBD1 (5 bases). V lost 2 bases and J lost 5, with 16 bases in between. Germline CDR1 is SNHLY and CDR2 is FYNNEI. The length of the CDR3 is 16 residues. CDR3 residues: CASSEWFGAGDQPQHF. The CDR3 coding sequence is TGTGCCAGCAGTGAATGGTTTGGGGCAGGAGATCAGCCCCAGCATTTT.

This clonotype was seen more than once but under ten times. V gene TRBV20-1 combines with J gene TRBJ2-4; tentatively, D is TRBD1 (5 bases). From germline, CDR1 is DFQATT and CDR2 SNEGSKA (reference sequence). The CDR3 is made up of 16 amino acids. Trimming removed 2 bases at V and 13 bases at J, with 27 bases between. The CDR3 protein is CSARSDSGVWSEEQYF. The CDR3 DNA follows: TGCAGTGCTAGAAGTGACAGTGGGGTATGGTCAGAAGAGCAGTACTTC.

This clonotype was counted a few times. One end of the junction varies from germline; a read error may be responsible. J is TRBJ1-1 and V is TRBV7-9, with D perhaps matching TRBD1 (5 bases). CDR3 length: 17 residues. The germline CDR1 and CDR2 sequences are SEHNR and FQNEAQ (reference sequence). In DNA form, the CDR3 reads TGTGCCAGTAGCTTAGGCCAGGGCCGGGACTCCCTCGATAAGGCTTTCTTT. This encodes CASSLGQGRDSLDKAFF. Complete variable domain (other parts from reference TRBV7-9 and TRBJ1-1): DTGVSQNPRHKITKRGQNVTFRCDPISEHNRLYWYRQTLGQGPEFLTYFQNEAQLEKSRLLSDRFSAERPKGSFSTLEIQRTEQGDSAMYLCASSLGQGRDSLDKAFFGQGTRLTVV.

This clonotype was found a few times. This chain joins TRBV5-1 and TRBJ2-1, with 10 bases identical to TRBD1. J gave up 8 bases and V 4 bases, and 12 bases lay outside the gene matches. Per the germline V gene, CDR1 is SGHRS and CDR2 is YFSETQ. The CDR3 spans 16 residues. CDR3 in amino acids: CASSREDRGIFDEQFF. The CDR3, as DNA: TGCGCCAGCAGCCGGGAGGACAGGGGGATTTTCGATGAGCAGTTCTTC.

Only one count was recorded for this clonotype. J is TRBJ2-1 and V is TRBV2, with 13 bases identical to TRBD2. Looked up from germline, CDR1 is SNHLY and CDR2 is FYNNEI. The CDR3 has 15 amino acids. Germline trimming cut 8 bases from V and 6 bases from J; bases unmatched to any gene: 7. CDR3 sequence: CASRRGLAGSNEQFF. Written as DNA, the CDR3 is TGTGCCAGCCGGCGGGGACTAGCGGGAAGCAATGAGCAGTTCTTC.

This clonotype showed up just a few times. The CDR3 reads CASSVGTPNTEAFF. The CDR3 bases are TGTGCCAGCAGTGTAGGGACGCCTAACACTGAAGCTTTCTTT. The rearrangement links TRBV2 to TRBJ1-1; D might be TRBD1 (5 bases). This CDR3 has 14 amino acids. Germline loops: CDR1 SNHLY, CDR2 FYNNEI. Trimming pared 4 bases from V and 2 bases from J, leaving 11 bases between. Using reference TRBV2 and TRBJ1-1 for the parts outside the CDR3, the full variable domain is EPEVTQTPSHQVTQMGQEVILRCVPISNHLYFYWYRQILGQKVEFLVSFYNNEISEKSEIFDDQFSVERPDGSNFTLKIRSTKLEDSAMYFCASSVGTPNTEAFFGQGTRLTVV.

This clonotype was recorded at least ten times. The rearrangement links TRBV4-2 to TRBJ2-7; 8 bases match TRBD2. Germline loops: CDR1 LGHNA, CDR2 YNFKEQ. The CDR3 loop spans 15 amino acids. After removal of 1 base from V and 2 bases from J, the junction contained 4 bases not matched to a gene. CDR3 sequence reads: CASSQAIAGTYEQYF. For the CDR3, the DNA is TGTGCCAGCAGCCAAGCGATAGCGGGGACCTACGAGCAGTACTTC.